This TCR beta chain derives from a study of T cell changes during pregnancy in multiple sclerosis. The CDR3 consists of 16 residues. Germline trimming cut 3 bases from V and 5 bases from J; bases unmatched to any gene: 10. The V gene's germline CDR1 is SGHAT and CDR2 FQNNGV. The data were produced by immunoSEQ multiplex PCR, yet TCRdb's version contains in-frame clones alone and is incomplete. The sample includes 50,000 to 70,000 clones, 92% of them seen just once. The receptor was isolated from a female donor with multiple sclerosis, enrolled in a pregnancy study. The source was peripheral blood, collected in the second trimester of pregnancy. The rearrangement uses TRBV11-2 and TRBJ2-1; 7 bases map to TRBD2. The CDR3 reads CASSLWGGEGHNEQFF. The DNA of the CDR3 is TGTGCCAGCAGCTTGTGGGGTGGGGAGGGCCACAATGAGCAGTTCTTC.